Listed below are T cell receptor beta chains from one sample, sequenced in a study of CXCR3-negative and CXCR3-positive naive CD8 T cells. No DNA is given; TCRdb re-called the 5' RACE reads and lists each CDR3 protein once. The listing contains tens of thousands of distinct CDR3 sequences. The source material was naive CXCR3+ CD8+ T cells from blood. The receptors stem from a human donor in good health. Some clones in this sample may be carry-over from other donors' samples. CDR3s include the opening cysteine and the closing phenylalanine or tryptophan. Each record gives: J gene, V gene, CDR3 protein.

j_call: TRBJ2-3; v_call: TRBV14; cdr3_aa: CASSPDGFTDTQYF
j_call: TRBJ2-4; v_call: TRBV3-1; cdr3_aa: CASSQSQGRSKNIQYF
j_call: TRBJ2-7; v_call: TRBV28; cdr3_aa: CASSFLGLAGGKNAYEQYF
j_call: TRBJ2-5; v_call: TRBV3-1; cdr3_aa: CASSQERVEGWISETQYF
j_call: TRBJ2-7; v_call: TRBV4-3; cdr3_aa: CASSPGISYEQYF
j_call: TRBJ2-5; v_call: TRBV24-1; cdr3_aa: CATSDYASRETQYF
j_call: TRBJ1-1; v_call: TRBV19; cdr3_aa: CASSIWGAGEAFF
j_call: TRBJ2-7; v_call: TRBV28; cdr3_aa: CASNAALRQGFLYEQYF
j_call: TRBJ1-5; v_call: TRBV4-2; cdr3_aa: CASSPTEGGGSNQPQHF
j_call: TRBJ2-1; v_call: TRBV28; cdr3_aa: CASSLSRTSGKVSRSYNEQFF
j_call: TRBJ2-1; v_call: TRBV6-2/TRBV6-3; cdr3_aa: CASSYSSTAGVPYNEQFF
j_call: TRBJ2-7; v_call: TRBV6-6; cdr3_aa: CASSFRDRSYEQYF
j_call: TRBJ2-7; v_call: TRBV9; cdr3_aa: CASSVAAGTGSYEQYF